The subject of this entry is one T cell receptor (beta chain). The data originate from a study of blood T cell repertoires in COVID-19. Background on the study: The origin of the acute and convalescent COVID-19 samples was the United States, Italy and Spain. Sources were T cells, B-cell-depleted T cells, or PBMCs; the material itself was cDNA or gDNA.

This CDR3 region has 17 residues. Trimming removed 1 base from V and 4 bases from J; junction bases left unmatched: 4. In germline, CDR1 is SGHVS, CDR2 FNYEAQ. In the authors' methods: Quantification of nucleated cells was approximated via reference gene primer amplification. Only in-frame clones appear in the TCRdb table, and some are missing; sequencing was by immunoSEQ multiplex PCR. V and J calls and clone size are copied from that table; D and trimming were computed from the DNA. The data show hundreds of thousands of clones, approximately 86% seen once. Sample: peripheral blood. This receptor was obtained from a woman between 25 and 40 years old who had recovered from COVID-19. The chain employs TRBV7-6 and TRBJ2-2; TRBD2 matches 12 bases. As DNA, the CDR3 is TGTGCCAGCAGCTTAGAGACTAGCGGGGGAATCACCGGGGAGCTGTTTTTT. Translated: CASSLETSGGITGELFF.